Each of the 7 T cell receptor beta chains below was sequenced from the same sample in a study of Ad26.COV2.S vaccination and SARS-CoV-2 variants. Indicated treatment: 15 to 20 received Ad26.COV2.S at low or high dose, single or two shots; 5 received placebo; per-sample allocation not given. Sample collection was performed on day 63 after the first vaccine or placebo injection. Sequencing used immunoSEQ multiplex PCR; TCRdb keeps in-frame clones, though not all of them. The data contain some 240,000 clones, around 88% of them seen just once; the ten biggest clones take up about 2.7%. The sequencing here drew on peripheral blood, taken in a trial of Ad26.COV2.S vaccine versus placebo. The receptor set was obtained from a person between 18 and 65 years old who received the Ad26.COV2.S COVID-19 vaccine or a placebo.

This chain uses TRBV24-1 with TRBJ2-5; perhaps TRBD1 as D (6 bases). V gave up 1 base and J gave up 2 bases, with 13 bases separating them. The CDR3 is 16 residues long. From germline, CDR1 is KGHDR and CDR2 SFDVKD. CDR3 protein: CATSDFLGAGQETQYF. In DNA form, the CDR3 reads TGTGCCACCAGTGATTTTCTGGGGGCCGGGCAAGAGACCCAGTACTTC.

The chain couples TRBV9 to TRBJ2-5, with TRBD2 matching over 9 bases. CDR1 and CDR2 from the germline V gene are SGDLS and YYNGEE. The CDR3 is made up of 16 amino acids. J was trimmed by 1 base and V by 9 bases; bases with no gene match: 13. CDR3 DNA: TGTGCCAACCGAAGAAAAATAGCGGGGGTCCAAGAGACCCAGTACTTC. This sequence encodes CANRRKIAGVQETQYF.

The rearrangement joins TRBV7-9 to TRBJ1-4; 8 bases fit TRBD1. CDR3 size: 15 residues. Germline V gives CDR1 SEHNR, CDR2 FQNEAQ (reference sequence). The V gene end was trimmed by 5 bases and the J gene end by 9 bases; junction bases not matched to a gene: 11. The CDR3 region is CASSPSGQGYQKLFF. For the CDR3, the DNA is TGTGCCAGCAGCCCGTCTGGACAGGGATATCAAAAACTGTTTTTT.

The J gene is TRBJ2-2, the V gene TRBV4-3; 7 bases agree with TRBD2. Germline V gives CDR1 LGHNA, CDR2 YSLEER. The CDR3 totals 16 residues. V shed 6 bases, J shed 0 bases, and the junction held 7 bases outside the gene matches. Here the CDR3 reads CASRVTSASNTGELFF. CDR3 bases: TGCGCCAGCAGGGTCACTAGCGCCTCGAACACCGGGGAGCTGTTTTTT.

The table lists this clone with a few counts. The identical CDR3 is also encoded by other nucleotide sequences in the sample. This chain joins TRBV7-3 and TRBJ1-3; maybe TRBD1 (6 bases). This CDR3 has 13 residues. V lost 5 bases and J lost 4, with 9 bases in between. Per germline, CDR1 SGHTA and CDR2 FQGTGA. CDR3 sequence: CASSTDRGNTIYF. The CDR3 DNA is TGTGCCAGCAGCACAGACAGGGGAAACACCATATATTTT.

The CDR3 here is CASSGRGTSGINEQFF. CDR3 nucleotide sequence: TGTGCCAGCAGTGGACGTGGGACTAGCGGGATAAATGAGCAGTTCTTC. This chain joins TRBV6-1 and TRBJ2-1; 13 nucleotides match TRBD2. Germline CDR1 reads MNHNS; CDR2 reads SASEGT. The junction had 7 bases not matched to a gene; V was cut back by 4 bases and J by 7 bases. CDR3 size: 16 residues.

This chain uses TRBV7-2 with TRBJ2-1; TRBD2 matches at 8 bases. J lost 8 bases, V lost 5 bases, and 20 bases had no gene match. Germline lookup yields CDR1 SGHTA and CDR2 FQGNSA. This CDR3 comprises 18 residues. CDR3 in amino acids: CASSAKKASGGLIDEQFF. The CDR3 DNA reads TGTGCCAGCAGCGCTAAAAAAGCCTCGGGGGGGCTGATCGATGAGCAGTTCTTC.